Presented here are 15 T cell receptor beta chains from one specimen sequenced in a study of vaccination effects on CD4 cells after COVID-19. Generated by immunoSEQ multiplex PCR, the TCRdb table keeps only in-frame clones and is missing some. The table has 65,000 to 95,000 clones, under 80% seen once; the top ten hold approximately 1%. Under the ViraFEST assay, PBMC were stimulated with viral peptide pools so that antigen-specific CD4+ T cells expanded. Sequencing was performed afterwards. When around ten days of culture had elapsed, CD4+ T cells were isolated. Everyone in the study got two shots of either the BNT162b2 or mRNA-1273 vaccine. The antigens these receptors bind are not known. Sequences were derived from CD4+ T cells from PBMCs cultured with HCoV-OC43 spike peptides, sampled after COVID-19 vaccination. Subset of the sample: HCoV-OC43 spike overlapping peptide pool stimulation. The receptors were sampled from a human donor who received a COVID-19 vaccine.

The rearrangement uses TRBV29-1 and TRBJ1-2; unclear D gene. Germline V gives CDR1 SQVTM, CDR2 ANQGSEA. Trimming left V 5 bases short and J 8 bases short, with 6 bases between. The CDR3 spans 9 residues. For the CDR3, the DNA is TGCAGCGTTTCCGAGGGCTACACCTTC. It yields the protein CSVSEGYTF.

The CDR3 sequence: CASSPGQGREKLFF. The CDR3 DNA reads TGTGCCAGCTCACCGGGACAGGGACGTGAAAAACTGTTTTTT. The V and J genes are TRBV18 and TRBJ1-4; 9 bases fit TRBD1. This CDR3 is 14 amino acids long. Germline values: CDR1 KGHSH, CDR2 LQKENI. Losses at the gene ends were 3 bases for V and 7 bases for J; bases not matched to a gene: 3.

CDR3 bases: TGCGCCAGCAGACCCAGCGGGGGGAATACCTACAATGAGCAGTTCTTC. It yields the protein CASRPSGGNTYNEQFF. The genes are TRBV5-1 and TRBJ2-1; 9 bases agree with TRBD2. CDR3 length equals 16 residues. The germline V gene has CDR1 SGHRS and CDR2 YFSETQ. The trim removed 5 bases at V and 2 bases at J, leaving 8 bases unmatched.

This clone was seen a few times. The chain combines TRBV19 with TRBJ2-2; D unresolved. In germline, CDR1 is LNHDA, CDR2 SQIVND (reference sequence). CDR3 length: 13 residues. V was cut by 2 bases and J by 3 bases, with 4 bases left in between. CDR3 sequence reads: CASSIPHTGELFF. In DNA, the CDR3 is TGTGCCAGTAGTATACCCCACACCGGGGAGCTGTTTTTT.

This chain connects TRBV5-1 to TRBJ1-1; D remains unclear. The CDR3 has 15 amino acids. Germline V gene sequence: CDR1 SGHRS, CDR2 YFSETQ. V lost 4 bases and J lost 0, with 13 bases in between. CDR3 bases: TGCGCCAGCAGCAGCCTGGACGGAATGAACACTGAAGCTTTCTTT. Translating gives CASSSLDGMNTEAFF.

The V call is TRBV6-5, the J call TRBJ2-7, with D maybe TRBD1 (6 bases). The germline CDR1 and CDR2 sequences are MNHEY and SVGAGI. The CDR3 length is 14 residues. V gave up 6 bases and J gave up 1 base, with 13 bases separating them. The CDR3 reads CASRQTGVSYEQYV. DNA of the CDR3: TGTGCCAGCAGGCAGACAGGCGTTTCCTACGAGCAGTACGTC.

This clone occurred a few times. V usage is TRBV30 and J usage is TRBJ1-3; D gene uncertain. The CDR3 runs 14 residues. V was clipped by 4 bases and J by 0 bases, with 10 bases between them. Germline assignment: CDR1 GTSNPN and CDR2 SVGIG (reference sequence). This CDR3 reads CAWNSVYSGNTIYF. The CDR3 region has the DNA TGTGCCTGGAACAGCGTGTACTCTGGAAACACCATATATTTT. The full variable domain, in which reference TRBV30 and TRBJ1-3 provide the parts outside the CDR3, is SQTIHQWPATLVQPVGSPLSLECTVEGTSNPNLYWYRQAAGRGLQLLFYSVGIGQISSEVPQNLSASRPQDRQFILSSKKLLLSDSGFYLCAWNSVYSGNTIYFGEGSWLTVV.

In this sample, this clone turned up a few times. The V call is TRBV4-2, the J call TRBJ1-1, with D tentatively TRBD1 (5 bases). V lost 1 base and J lost 4, with 10 bases in between. This CDR3 spans 14 amino acids. Germline V gene data show CDR1 as LGHNA and CDR2 as YNFKEQ. DNA for the CDR3: TGTGCCAGCAGCCAAGCAGCAGGGCCCACTGAAGCTTTCTTT. Amino acid sequence: CASSQAAGPTEAFF.

V and J are TRBV30 and TRBJ1-1, with D tentatively TRBD1 (5 bases). V was shortened by 3 bases and J by 7 bases, with 12 bases between the two germline ends. Germline V lookup: CDR1 GTSNPN, CDR2 SVGIG (reference sequence). The CDR3 covers 12 residues. The CDR3 is CAWSRDGGEAFF. CDR3 coding DNA: TGTGCCTGGAGCCGGGACGGCGGTGAAGCTTTCTTT.

The chain joins TRBV7-9 to TRBJ1-4; D unclear. This CDR3 region has 19 residues. The V gene lost 3 bases and the J gene lost 5 bases, with 25 bases spanning the gap. Germline CDR1 and CDR2: SEHNR and FQNEAQ (reference sequence). In DNA form, the CDR3 reads TGTGCCAGCAGCTTCGTAGGGTGGAGGCCGCAGGAAGAGAATGAAAAACTGTTTTTT. Translating it yields CASSFVGWRPQEENEKLFF.

The chain carries TRBV6-6 and TRBJ2-1; TRBD1 matches at 9 bases. This CDR3 spans 17 amino acids. The junction had 13 bases not matched to a gene; V was cut back by 5 bases and J by 5 bases. Looked up from germline, CDR1 is MNHNY and CDR2 is SVGAGI (reference sequence). The DNA for the CDR3 is TGTGCCAGCAGTCCGTTCGGGACAGGGCTCGGCGACAATGAGCAGTTCTTC. It is translated as CASSPFGTGLGDNEQFF.

In its sample, this clone was seen once. V gene TRBV10-2 combines with J gene TRBJ2-2; 7 positions match TRBD1. This CDR3 spans 15 amino acids. Losses at the gene ends were 6 bases for V and 0 bases for J; bases not matched to a gene: 4. Germline assignment: CDR1 WSHSY and CDR2 SAAADI. This CDR3 reads CASRTGQTNTGELFF. The CDR3 DNA reads TGCGCCAGCAGAACGGGACAGACGAACACCGGGGAGCTGTTTTTT.

This chain joins TRBV21-1 and TRBJ1-2; the table's D call of TRBD1 was not tested on the DNA. TRBV21-1 is flagged as a pseudogene. The CDR3 runs to 15 residues. The CDR3 loop reads CASSPQGTNSYGYTF. CDR3 in DNA: TGTGCCAGCAGCCCTCAAGGGACAAATAGTTATGGCTACACCTTC.

The chain combines TRBV11-2 with TRBJ2-5; 16 bases agree with TRBD2. The germline V gene has CDR1 SGHAT and CDR2 FQNNGV. The J segment lost 5 bases and the V segment lost 5 bases, leaving 8 bases of the junction unmatched. There are 17 residues in the CDR3. The CDR3 loop reads CASSPGTSGGAWETQYF. CDR3 sequence (DNA): TGTGCCAGCAGCCCCGGGACTAGCGGGGGGGCTTGGGAGACCCAGTACTTC.

The chain is built from TRBV5-8 and TRBJ2-7; D is ambiguous. Deletions cut 0 bases from V and 1 base from J, with 5 bases between. This CDR3 spans 13 amino acids. Germline V CDR1 and CDR2: SGHTS, YDEGEE. CDR3 sequence: CASSLAESYEQYV. The CDR3 DNA is TGTGCCAGCAGCTTGGCGGAATCCTACGAGCAGTACGTC.